This T cell receptor (beta chain) was identified during a study of blood T cell repertoires in COVID-19. Study-wide background: PBMCs, B-cell-depleted T cells, or T cells provided the cDNA or gDNA that made up the material.

The study recruited people aged roughly 18 to 89 years across around 24 US areas. Self-reported history from a screening survey and questionnaire set each donor's cohort. V lost 2 bases, J lost 6 bases, and 9 bases lay in between. The CDR3 runs to 13 residues. Germline V gives CDR1 SGHRS, CDR2 YFSETQ. The data were produced by immunoSEQ multiplex PCR, yet TCRdb's version contains in-frame clones alone and is incomplete. This table has 200,000 to 250,000 clones, 90% appearing once. The sample was PBMCs or T cells enriched from blood (not recorded which). The TCR comes from a man aged 45-65 years who had been exposed to COVID-19. The rearrangement links TRBV5-1 to TRBJ2-1; unclear D gene. The CDR3 coding sequence is TGCGCCAGCAGCTTCTTAGCTCCCAATGAGCAGTTCTTC. Translating it yields CASSFLAPNEQFF.